Listed below are T cell receptor beta chains from one sample, sequenced in a study of T-cell memory formation after mild COVID-19. TCRdb re-derived calls from the 5' RACE reads in MiXCR, one entry per CDR3 protein. The repertoire has fewer than 200,000 distinct CDR3 sequences, 13% of them found once; the top ten carry roughly 3.3%. Sequencing was carried out using PBMCs or a T cell subset sorted from them (not recorded which). The receptors here all came from a man aged 18 to 30 who had mild COVID-19 (a few samples of this study predate the infection). Cell type and time point are not known. The conserved cysteine and the conserved F or W are not part of the CDR3 here. D genes are given only for firm matches.

D: NA; V: TRBV24-1; CDR3: ATSDSQTNGYT
D: NA; V: TRBV3-1; CDR3: ASSRGTARGEQF
D: TRBD1; V: TRBV6-5; CDR3: ASSPDRGVGTQY
D: NA; V: TRBV25-1; CDR3: ASSGEGWDTAGNEQF
D: NA; V: TRBV6-2/TRBV6-3; CDR3: ASSFPKGNEQF
D: TRBD1; V: TRBV27; CDR3: ASSHRQGANYGYT
D: NA; V: TRBV4-1; CDR3: ASSPGRGTMETQY
D: TRBD2; V: TRBV5-1; CDR3: ASSPREGHSYNEQF
D: NA; V: TRBV9; CDR3: ASSARGEAEQY
D: NA; V: TRBV5-1; CDR3: ASSLDSQAARPGNTIY
D: NA; V: TRBV20-1; CDR3: SARPKGLHLLYGYT
D: NA; V: TRBV5-6; CDR3: ASSLEDRLNTEAF
D: TRBD1; V: TRBV5-1; CDR3: ASSLVPGQQETQY
D: TRBD1; V: TRBV5-1; CDR3: ASSTRQGELTGEQY
D: NA; V: TRBV6-5; CDR3: ASRPGRGSSYEQY
D: NA; V: TRBV19; CDR3: AKEKNTEAF
D: TRBD1; V: TRBV20-1; CDR3: SALKGGSSTDTQY
D: TRBD1; V: TRBV10-1; CDR3: ASSGTGAKNIQY
D: NA; V: TRBV28; CDR3: ASSSRESGKRWEQY
D: TRBD1; V: TRBV9; CDR3: ASSAETGGVGGYT
D: NA; V: TRBV6-1; CDR3: ASSEAPSGGQF
D: NA; V: TRBV5-1; CDR3: ASSSQAAGSYNEQF
D: TRBD1; V: TRBV12-3/TRBV12-4; CDR3: ASSSRGQRNQPQH
D: TRBD1; V: TRBV20-1; CDR3: SASGQGTPMSNQPQH
D: NA; V: TRBV7-2; CDR3: ASSLLTTEKLF
D: NA; V: TRBV11-2; CDR3: ASSSLVGTQY
D: NA; V: TRBV7-2; CDR3: ASSLRHPDTQY
D: NA; V: TRBV6-2/TRBV6-3; CDR3: ASSYAGAPKEPQH
D: TRBD1; V: TRBV20-1; CDR3: SARYGTGGETQY
D: NA; V: TRBV7-9; CDR3: ASRLLGRGNTEAF
D: NA; V: TRBV5-1; CDR3: ASSGTQNTEAF
D: NA; V: TRBV5-1; CDR3: ASSLELGRDTQY
D: NA; V: TRBV5-4; CDR3: ASSQEGGTQY
D: NA; V: TRBV18; CDR3: ASSPPGDREQF
D: TRBD1; V: TRBV4-3; CDR3: ASATGGNEQF
D: NA; V: TRBV7-6; CDR3: ASSLEGSKTGELF
D: TRBD2; V: TRBV10-2; CDR3: AGGGSSGGNEQF
D: TRBD1; V: TRBV7-8; CDR3: ASSVQQGAGQPQH
D: TRBD1; V: TRBV7-2; CDR3: ASSLQGAGANYGYT
D: TRBD1; V: TRBV24-1; CDR3: ATSDQGQWSDTGELF
D: TRBD1; V: TRBV5-1; CDR3: ASSRDSDGPQH